These T cell receptor beta chains were read from a single sample in a study of blood T cell repertoires in COVID-19. The data were produced by immunoSEQ multiplex PCR, yet TCRdb's version contains in-frame clones alone and is incomplete. The data contain around 260,000 clones, approximately 85% of them singletons. The sequenced sample consisted of peripheral blood. The origin of the receptors is a human donor with COVID-19, enrolled during active disease. The donor label of this sample is uncertain. The CDR3 runs from the conserved cysteine through the conserved F or W. D genes are given only for firm matches. Clone size is not always given. Where it is, it says once, few, many or a class for expanded clones.

J gene | CDR3 length | D gene | V gene | clone size | CDR3 protein | CDR3 DNA
TRBJ2-3 | 20 | TRBD2 | TRBV3-1/TRBV3-2 | NA | CASSQDPPPTSGRGTDTQYF | TGTGCCAGCAGCCAAGACCCCCCCCCTACTAGCGGGAGGGGCACAGATACGCAGTATTTT
TRBJ2-1 | 15 | TRBD2 | TRBV4-1 | once | CASRGTSGSYNEQFF | TGCGCCAGCAGAGGGACTAGCGGGAGCTACAATGAGCAGTTCTTC
TRBJ2-1 | 14 | NA | TRBV3-1/TRBV3-2 | NA | CASSQLAEGNEQFF | TGTGCCAGCAGCCAATTAGCAGAGGGCAATGAGCAGTTCTTC
TRBJ1-1 | 15 | NA | TRBV30 | NA | CAWRTSRDWNTEAFF | TGTGCCTGGAGGACAAGCAGGGATTGGAACACTGAAGCTTTCTTT
TRBJ1-2 | 14 | NA | TRBV6-5 | few | CASGNLLANYGYTF | TGTGCCAGCGGAAACCTTCTAGCGAACTATGGCTACACCTTC
TRBJ2-4 | 16 | TRBD2 | TRBV7-2 | once | CASSLRGGRAKNIQYF | TGTGCCAGCAGCTTACGGGGGGGAAGAGCCAAAAACATTCAGTACTTC
TRBJ2-3 | 12 | TRBD1 | TRBV10-1 | NA | CASSGTGLTQYF | TGCGCCAGCAGTGGGACAGGGTTGACGCAGTATTTT
TRBJ1-3 | 15 | TRBD1 | TRBV19 | NA | CASRGQGRPGNTIYF | TGTGCCAGTAGGGGACAGGGAAGACCTGGAAACACCATATATTTT
TRBJ1-1 | 16 | NA | TRBV28 | NA | CASSLTGGMPNTEAFF | TGTGCCAGCAGTTTAACGGGAGGGATGCCGAACACTGAAGCTTTCTTT
TRBJ2-1 | 14 | NA | TRBV11-2 | NA | CASSTATGKVEQFF | TGTGCCAGCAGCACCGCCACAGGGAAGGTTGAGCAGTTCTTC
TRBJ2-2 | 14 | NA | TRBV28 | NA | CASRGQKNTGELFF | TGTGCCAGCAGAGGACAGAAGAACACCGGGGAGCTGTTTTTT
TRBJ1-1 | 12 | NA | TRBV29-1 | NA | CSVRRAFTEAFF | TGCAGCGTTCGCAGGGCTTTCACTGAAGCTTTCTTT